The following is a TCR beta chain sequence with its context. The record originates from a study of blood T cell repertoires in COVID-19. Across the whole study: Acute and convalescent COVID-19 samples came from the United States, Italy and Spain.

Clones were sequenced by immunoSEQ multiplex PCR, and TCRdb holds only the in-frame ones, with some missing. The sample comprises 85,000 or so clones, 90% to 95% of which are singletons, and approximately 4.3% rests with the top ten. The CDR3 consists of 15 residues. Trimming at V came to 6 bases and at J to 7 bases, leaving 12 bases not matched to a gene. This clonotype was sampled from a human donor with active COVID-19. The donor label of this sample is uncertain. Sequencing used peripheral blood. The V call is TRBV23-1, the J call TRBJ1-5; 7 nucleotides match TRBD1. TRBV23-1 is an ORF, with its function uncertain. The CDR3 bases are TGCGCCAGCAGGAAAGACAGGGATGGGGGGCAGCCCCAGCATTTT. Residues: CASRKDRDGGQPQHF.